Shown below are 5 T cell receptor beta chains from a single sample sequenced in a study of vaccination and CD4 T cells after COVID-19. Treatment defined: approximately 9-day PBMC culture with coronavirus spike peptide pools or control peptides (ViraFEST assay). Their antigen targets remain unknown. The Oncomine TCR Beta short-read assay was applied to DNA of cultured CD4+ T cells. TCRdb processed the PCR reads anew with MiXCR; each CDR3 protein has one entry. The repertoire has about 15,000 distinct CDR3 sequences, about 38% of them found once; the top ten carry about 20%. Material for sequencing was cultured CD4+ T cells from blood. These receptors originate from a human donor with COVID-19.

In this sample, this clonotype turned up a few times. This chain connects TRBV6-1 to TRBJ1-6, with a weak D call TRBD1 (5 bases). CDR3 length: 16 residues. V lost 7 bases and J lost 7, with 20 bases in between. Germline assignment: CDR1 MNHNS and CDR2 SASEGT. The CDR3 DNA follows: TGTGCCAGCACCCGAAGGAAAGGGGCCAACAATTCACCCCTCCACTTT. Translating gives CASTRRKGANNSPLHF.

V usage is TRBV5-4 and J usage is TRBJ2-3; a weak D match, TRBD1 (6 bases). Germline CDR1 and CDR2: SGHNT and YYREEE (reference sequence). The V end lost 7 bases, the J end lost 0 bases, and 18 bases lay between the germline ends. This CDR3 is 16 amino acids long. The CDR3 is CASALRGSGSTDTQYF. For the CDR3, the DNA is TGTGCCAGCGCGTTAAGGGGGAGCGGAAGCACAGATACGCAGTATTTT.

This clonotype has just a few counts. The rearrangement joins TRBV6-5 to TRBJ1-2; 9 nucleotides line up with TRBD1. The germline CDR1 and CDR2 sequences are MNHEY and SVGAGI. This CDR3 spans 15 amino acids. Unmatched junction bases numbered 6, after V lost 2 bases and J lost 5 bases. CDR3 DNA sequence: TGTGCCAGCAGTTACACCGGGACAGGGACTTATGGCTACACCTTC. This gives the protein CASSYTGTGTYGYTF.

The V and J genes are TRBV28 and TRBJ1-5; D ambiguous. V was shortened by 4 bases and J by 4 bases, with 14 bases between the two germline ends. The CDR3 is made up of 15 amino acids. The germline gives CDR1 MDHEN, CDR2 SYDVKM. The CDR3 sequence: CASSSPQVKNQPQHF. The CDR3 nucleotides read TGTGCCAGCAGTTCACCTCAGGTAAAGAATCAGCCCCAGCATTTT.

This clonotype is a singleton in its sample. This chain uses TRBV19 with TRBJ1-2; D perhaps matches TRBD1 (6 bases). CDR3 length: 14 amino acids. V gave up 6 bases and J gave up 4 bases, with 15 bases separating them. From germline, CDR1 is LNHDA and CDR2 SQIVND (reference sequence). Written as DNA, the CDR3 is TGTGCCAGTAGGATTATACAGGGAGGCTATGGCTACACCTTC. Amino acids: CASRIIQGGYGYTF.